This T cell receptor (beta chain) comes out of a study of quantifying T cell responses using KT2 cells. On the study more broadly: Reverse transcription used primers in the TCR alpha and beta constant regions. Broader study findings: At about one KT2 cell per 100,000 PBMC, KT2 sequences were still detected.

For this clonotype: Its antigen is currently unknown.

Trimming cost V 2 bases and J 0 bases, with 14 bases left between them. The CDR3 is made up of 16 amino acids. CDR1 and CDR2 (germline): DFQATT, SNEGSKA (reference sequence). An oligo carrying a UMI was ligated to the cDNA 3' end. First-round PCR used three to five cycles and beta primers RC1.1 and RC1.2 covering TRBC1 and TRBC2. Separate processing of TCR alpha and beta chains began at the second PCR. TCRdb reanalysed the UMI-ligation and nested PCR reads using MiXCR and keeps one entry per CDR3 protein. Counted here are 40,000 to 60,000 distinct CDR3 sequences, 11% occurring once; the ten biggest clones make up under 11%.

This chain connects TRBV20-1 to TRBJ1-3, with D hard to call. Sequenced sample: PBMCs spiked with cells of the T cell clone KT2. The origin of this receptor is a human donor. CDR3 sequence: CSARSARAYSGNTIYF. The DNA for the CDR3 is TGCAGTGCTAGAAGCGCGAGGGCTTACTCTGGAAACACCATATATTTT.